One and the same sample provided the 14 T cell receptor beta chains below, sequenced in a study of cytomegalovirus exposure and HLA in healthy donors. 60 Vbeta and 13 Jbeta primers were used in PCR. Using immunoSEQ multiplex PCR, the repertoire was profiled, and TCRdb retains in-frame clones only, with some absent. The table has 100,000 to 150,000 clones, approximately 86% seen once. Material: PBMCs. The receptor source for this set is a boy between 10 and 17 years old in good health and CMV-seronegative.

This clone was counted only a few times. The CDR3 coding sequence is TGTGCCAGCTCACCACCCGTCAGTGAAGCTTTCTTT. This translates into CASSPPVSEAFF. This chain links TRBV18 with TRBJ1-1; D is undetermined. Germline V CDR1 and CDR2: KGHSH, LQKENI. Trimming removed 0 bases at V and 7 bases at J, with 6 bases between. The CDR3 extends over 12 amino acids.

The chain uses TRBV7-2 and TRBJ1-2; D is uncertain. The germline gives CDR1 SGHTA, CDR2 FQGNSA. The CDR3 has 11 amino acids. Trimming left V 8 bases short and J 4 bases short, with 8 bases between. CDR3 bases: TGTGCCAGCGGGGAGGGCTATGGCTACACCTTC. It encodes CASGEGYGYTF. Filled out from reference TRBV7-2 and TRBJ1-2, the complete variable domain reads GAGVSQSPSNKVTEKGKDVELRCDPISGHTALYWYRQSLGQGLEFLIYFQGNSAPDKSGLPSDRFSAERTGGSVSTLTIQRTQQEDSAVYLCASGEGYGYTFGSGTRLTVV.

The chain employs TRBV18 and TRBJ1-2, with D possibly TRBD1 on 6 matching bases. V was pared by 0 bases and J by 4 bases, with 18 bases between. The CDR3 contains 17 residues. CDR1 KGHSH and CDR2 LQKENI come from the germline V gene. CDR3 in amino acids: CASSPPGANRVSYGYTF. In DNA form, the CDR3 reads TGTGCCAGCTCACCACCGGGAGCTAACAGGGTCTCCTATGGCTACACCTTC.

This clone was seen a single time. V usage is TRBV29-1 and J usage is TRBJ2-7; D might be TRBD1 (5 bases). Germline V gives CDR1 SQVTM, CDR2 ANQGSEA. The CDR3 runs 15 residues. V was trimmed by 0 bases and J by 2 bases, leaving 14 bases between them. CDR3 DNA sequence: TGCAGCGTTGAAGATGGAAAGGGGAACGCCTACGAGCAGTACTTC. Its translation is CSVEDGKGNAYEQYF.

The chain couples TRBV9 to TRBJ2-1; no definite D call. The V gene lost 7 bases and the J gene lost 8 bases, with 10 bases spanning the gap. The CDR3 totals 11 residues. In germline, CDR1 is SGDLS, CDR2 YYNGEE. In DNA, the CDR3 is TGTGCCAGCGGCCCCCGGGATGAGCAGTTCTTC. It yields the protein CASGPRDEQFF.

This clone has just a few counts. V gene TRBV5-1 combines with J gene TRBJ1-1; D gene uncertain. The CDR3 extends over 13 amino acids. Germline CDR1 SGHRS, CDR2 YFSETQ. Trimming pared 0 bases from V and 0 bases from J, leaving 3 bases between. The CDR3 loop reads CASSLDMNTEAFF. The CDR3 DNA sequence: TGCGCCAGCAGCTTGGACATGAACACTGAAGCTTTCTTT. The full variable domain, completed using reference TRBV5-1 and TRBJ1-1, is KAGVTQTPRYLIKTRGQQVTLSCSPISGHRSVSWYQQTPGQGLQFLFEYFSETQRNKGNFPGRFSGRQFSNSRSEMNVSTLELGDSALYLCASSLDMNTEAFFGQGTRLTVV.

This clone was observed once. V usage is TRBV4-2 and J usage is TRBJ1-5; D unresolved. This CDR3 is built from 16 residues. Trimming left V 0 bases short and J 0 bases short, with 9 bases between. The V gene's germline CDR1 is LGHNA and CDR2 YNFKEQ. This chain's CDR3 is CASSQESVYSNQPQHF. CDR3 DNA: TGTGCCAGCAGCCAAGAGTCCGTTTATAGCAATCAGCCCCAGCATTTT.

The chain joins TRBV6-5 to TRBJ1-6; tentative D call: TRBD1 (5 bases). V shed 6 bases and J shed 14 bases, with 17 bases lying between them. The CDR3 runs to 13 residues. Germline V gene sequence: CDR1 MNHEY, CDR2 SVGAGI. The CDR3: CASRIPGMSALHF. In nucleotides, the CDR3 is TGTGCCAGCAGGATTCCAGGGATGTCGGCCCTCCACTTT.

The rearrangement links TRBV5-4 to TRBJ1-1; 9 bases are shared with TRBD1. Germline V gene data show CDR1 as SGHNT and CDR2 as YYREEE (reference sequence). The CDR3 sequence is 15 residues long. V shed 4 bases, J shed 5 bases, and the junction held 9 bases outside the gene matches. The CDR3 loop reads CASSPQTGGRTEAFF. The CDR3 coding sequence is TGTGCCAGCAGCCCACAGACAGGGGGGAGGACTGAAGCTTTCTTT.

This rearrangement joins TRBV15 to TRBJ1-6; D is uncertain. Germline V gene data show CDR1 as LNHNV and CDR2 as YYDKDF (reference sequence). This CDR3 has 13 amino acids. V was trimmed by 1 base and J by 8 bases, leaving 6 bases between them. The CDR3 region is CATSRAVDSPLHF. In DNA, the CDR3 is TGTGCCACCAGCAGAGCGGTAGATTCACCCCTCCACTTT.

CDR3 amino acids: CASSGTGKKNYGYTF. The CDR3 DNA is TGTGCCAGCTCCGGGACAGGGAAAAAAAACTATGGCTACACCTTC. The chain combines TRBV19 with TRBJ1-2, with 9 nucleotides matching TRBD1. V trimming: 9 bases; J trimming: 2 bases; junction bases outside the gene matches: 10. The CDR3 spans 15 residues. Germline V gene sequence: CDR1 LNHDA, CDR2 SQIVND (reference sequence).

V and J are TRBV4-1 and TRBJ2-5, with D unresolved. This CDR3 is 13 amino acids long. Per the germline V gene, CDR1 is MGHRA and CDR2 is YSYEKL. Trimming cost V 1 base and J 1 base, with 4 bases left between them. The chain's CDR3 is CASSQASQETQYF. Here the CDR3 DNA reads TGCGCCAGCAGCCAAGCCAGCCAAGAGACCCAGTACTTC.

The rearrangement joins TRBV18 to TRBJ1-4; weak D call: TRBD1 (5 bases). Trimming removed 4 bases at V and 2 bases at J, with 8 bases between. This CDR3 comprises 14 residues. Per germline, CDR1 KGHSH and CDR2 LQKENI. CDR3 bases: TGTGCCAGCTCACAGGGGTCCACTAATGAAAAACTGTTTTTT. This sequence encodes CASSQGSTNEKLFF.

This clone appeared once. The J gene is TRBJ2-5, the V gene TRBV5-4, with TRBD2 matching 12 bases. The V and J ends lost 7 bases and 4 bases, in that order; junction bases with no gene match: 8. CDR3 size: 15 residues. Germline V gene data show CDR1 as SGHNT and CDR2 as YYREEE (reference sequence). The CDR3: CASGKEGLAGETQYF. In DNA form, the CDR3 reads TGTGCCAGCGGGAAAGAGGGACTAGCGGGAGAGACCCAGTACTTC.